What follows describes a single T cell receptor beta chain. This sample was taken from a study of blood T cell repertoires in COVID-19. About the research overall: Samples of COVID-19 (acute and convalescent) were obtained from the United States, Italy and Spain.

The V end was cut by 7 bases, the J end by 3 bases, with 19 bases between. This CDR3 spans 16 amino acids. Per the germline V gene, CDR1 is LNHDA and CDR2 is SQIVND (reference sequence). In the authors' methods: Amplification of reference gene primers provided the estimated nucleated cell counts. Assay used: immunoSEQ multiplex PCR; TCRdb lists only in-frame clones, some missing. For V, J and clone size, that table is used; D and trimming come from the DNA. The data contain over 150,000 clones, 82% of them singletons. The chain has TRBV19 and TRBJ2-4; possibly TRBD2 for D (7 bases). Source material: peripheral blood. The TCR was taken from a woman older than 75 with active or convalescent COVID-19. In DNA form, the CDR3 reads TGTGCCAGTACCCCAAGAGGGGGAGGGTTCAAAAACATTCAGTACTTC. Its protein is CASTPRGGGFKNIQYF.